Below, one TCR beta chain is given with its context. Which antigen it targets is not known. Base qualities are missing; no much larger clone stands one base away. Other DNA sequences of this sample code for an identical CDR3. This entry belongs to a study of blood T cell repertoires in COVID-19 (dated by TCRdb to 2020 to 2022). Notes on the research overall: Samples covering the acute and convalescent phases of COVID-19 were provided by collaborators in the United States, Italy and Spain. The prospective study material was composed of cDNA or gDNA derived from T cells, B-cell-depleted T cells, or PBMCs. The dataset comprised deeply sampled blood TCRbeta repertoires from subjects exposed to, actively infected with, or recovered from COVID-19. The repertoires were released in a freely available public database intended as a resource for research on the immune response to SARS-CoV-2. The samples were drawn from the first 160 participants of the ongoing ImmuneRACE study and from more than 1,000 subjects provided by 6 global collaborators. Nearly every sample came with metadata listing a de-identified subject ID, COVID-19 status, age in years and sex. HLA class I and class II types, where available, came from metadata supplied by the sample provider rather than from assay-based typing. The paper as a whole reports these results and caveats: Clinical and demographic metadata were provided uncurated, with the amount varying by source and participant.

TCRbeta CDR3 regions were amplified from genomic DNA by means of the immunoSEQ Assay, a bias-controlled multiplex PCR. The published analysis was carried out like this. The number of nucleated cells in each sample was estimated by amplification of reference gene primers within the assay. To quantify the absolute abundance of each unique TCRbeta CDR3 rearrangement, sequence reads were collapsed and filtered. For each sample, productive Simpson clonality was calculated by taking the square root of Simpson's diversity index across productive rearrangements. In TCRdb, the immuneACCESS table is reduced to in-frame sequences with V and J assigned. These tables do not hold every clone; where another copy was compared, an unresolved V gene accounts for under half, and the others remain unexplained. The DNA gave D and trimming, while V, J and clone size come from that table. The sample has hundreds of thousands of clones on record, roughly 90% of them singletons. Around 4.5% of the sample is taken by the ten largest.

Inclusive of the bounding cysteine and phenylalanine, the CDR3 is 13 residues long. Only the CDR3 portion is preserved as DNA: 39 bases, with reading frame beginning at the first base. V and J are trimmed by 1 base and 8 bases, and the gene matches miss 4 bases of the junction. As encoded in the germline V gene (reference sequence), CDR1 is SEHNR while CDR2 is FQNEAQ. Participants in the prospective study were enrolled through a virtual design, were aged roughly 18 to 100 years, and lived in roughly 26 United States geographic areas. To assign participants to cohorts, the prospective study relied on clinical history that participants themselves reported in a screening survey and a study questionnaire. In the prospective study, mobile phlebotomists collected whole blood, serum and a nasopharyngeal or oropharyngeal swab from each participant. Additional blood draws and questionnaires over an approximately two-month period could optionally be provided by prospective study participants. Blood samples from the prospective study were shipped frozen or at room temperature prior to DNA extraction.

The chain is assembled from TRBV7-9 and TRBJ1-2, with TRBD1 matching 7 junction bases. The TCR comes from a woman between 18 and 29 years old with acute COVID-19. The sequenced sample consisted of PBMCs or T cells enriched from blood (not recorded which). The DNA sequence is TGTGCCAGCAGCTTAGGCCAGGGGGACGGCTACACCTTC. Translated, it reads CASSLGQGDGYTF.